The 15 T cell receptor beta chains below all came from one sample that was sequenced in a study of T cells in Graves' hyperthyroidism and ophthalmopathy. Researchers took RNA transcripts and amplified the TCR beta CDR3 regions from them. HTBI primers were employed in a first-round RT-PCR of the TCR CDR3. Via MiXCR, TCRdb re-called the multiplex PCR reads, giving one row per CDR3 protein. This table has more than 600,000 distinct CDR3 sequences, roughly 15% appearing once. Material for sequencing was blood. The receptors originated from a man between 18 and 29 years old with Graves' hyperthyroidism.

There are a few counts of this clonotype. This sequence joins TRBV7-9 and TRBJ2-5; D assignment may be TRBD1 or TRBD2 (5 bases each). Deletions cut 7 bases from V and 1 base from J, with 22 bases between. The CDR3 runs to 17 residues. Germline CDR1 reads SEHNR; CDR2 reads FQNEAQ (reference sequence). The chain's CDR3 is CASTVSRGFRSQETQYF. The CDR3 DNA reads TGTGCCAGCACCGTCTCGAGGGGATTCAGATCCCAAGAGACCCAGTACTTC.

There are a few counts of this clonotype. This chain joins TRBV9 and TRBJ2-3, with D perhaps TRBD1 (6 bases). The CDR3 covers 15 residues. The germline V and J ends were trimmed by 3 bases and 2 bases, with 13 bases remaining between them. Germline V CDR1 and CDR2: SGDLS, YYNGEE. For the CDR3, the DNA is TGTGCCAGCAGCGACCCACAGGGTATCACAGATACGCAGTATTTT. It translates to CASSDPQGITDTQYF.

At least ten counts were recorded for this clonotype. The chain has TRBV28 and TRBJ2-4; TRBD1 might be the D (7 bases). V was clipped by 8 bases and J by 5 bases, with 25 bases between them. CDR1 and CDR2 from the germline V gene are MDHEN and SYDVKM. CDR3 length: 17 residues. The CDR3 spells CASGAAGQPIRENIQYF. DNA of the CDR3: TGTGCCAGCGGCGCGGCGGGACAGCCAATCAGGGAAAACATTCAGTACTTC.

The chain carries TRBV24-1 and TRBJ1-4; tentatively, D is TRBD1 (5 bases). CDR1 KGHDR and CDR2 SFDVKD come from the germline V gene. CDR3 length: 14 amino acids. V lost 3 bases and J 8 bases, leaving 12 bases between the germline ends. The CDR3 DNA sequence: TGTGCCACCAGTGATCGACAGCACGAAGAAAAACTGTTTTTT. It is translated as CATSDRQHEEKLFF.

This clonotype has only one observation. This sequence joins TRBV15 and TRBJ1-3; D is uncertain. The CDR3 loop spans 13 amino acids. Between the trimmed V and J ends, which lost 0 bases and 5 bases, there was a span of 5 bases. The germline CDR1 and CDR2 sequences are LNHNV and YYDKDF (reference sequence). CDR3 sequence reads: CATSRDWRNTIYF. DNA of the CDR3: TGTGCCACCAGCAGAGATTGGCGAAACACCATATATTTT. Complete variable domain (other parts from reference TRBV15 and TRBJ1-3): DAMVIQNPRYQVTQFGKPVTLSCSQTLNHNVMYWYQQKSSQAPKLLFHYYDKDFNNEADTPDNFQSRRPNTSFCFLDIRSPGLGDTAMYLCATSRDWRNTIYFGEGSWLTVV.

The chain links TRBV29-1 to TRBJ2-2, with TRBD2 as a possible D gene (6 bases). Germline CDR1 and CDR2: SQVTM and ANQGSEA. This CDR3 is built from 14 residues. The V end lost 5 bases, the J end lost 1 base, and 11 bases lay between the germline ends. DNA of the CDR3: TGCAGCGTTCGAGGTAGCGGGAACACCGGGGAGCTGTTTTTT. Protein: CSVRGSGNTGELFF.

The V and J genes are TRBV18 and TRBJ2-7, with 7 bases matching TRBD1. Germline V gene sequence: CDR1 KGHSH, CDR2 LQKENI. Losses at the gene ends were 3 bases for V and 9 bases for J; bases not matched to a gene: 14. The CDR3 extends over 15 amino acids. The CDR3 protein is CASSPTGDPSPGQYF. Here the CDR3 DNA reads TGTGCCAGCTCACCTACAGGGGACCCTTCACCCGGGCAGTACTTC.

In its sample, this clonotype was seen many times. The gene calls are TRBV2 and TRBJ2-5; D unresolved. V gave up 8 bases and J gave up 4 bases, with 11 bases separating them. CDR3 length: 12 residues. Germline CDR1 and CDR2: SNHLY and FYNNEI. CDR3 sequence: CASRSPRETQYF. The CDR3 coding sequence is TGTGCCAGCCGTTCCCCAAGAGAGACCCAGTACTTC.

This chain uses TRBV7-9 with TRBJ2-3; D ambiguous. Trimming removed 4 bases from V and 2 bases from J, with 10 bases in between. There are 14 residues in the CDR3. The V gene's germline CDR1 is SEHNR and CDR2 FQNEAQ (reference sequence). The CDR3 loop reads CASSWSGNTDTQYF. CDR3 DNA sequence: TGTGCCAGCAGCTGGAGTGGAAACACAGATACGCAGTATTTT.

This clonotype showed up many times. V is TRBV6-2 or TRBV6-3 and J is TRBJ2-1; D ambiguous. The V gene's germline CDR1 is MNHEY and CDR2 SVGEGT. The CDR3 extends over 14 amino acids. Trimming removed 0 bases at V and 4 bases at J, with 7 bases between. The DNA for the CDR3 is TGTGCCAGCAGTTACTCGAGTCGGTACAATGAGCAGTTCTTC. This gives the protein CASSYSSRYNEQFF.

The chain employs TRBV10-2 and TRBJ2-3; D is perhaps TRBD2 (6 bases). With 0 bases removed from V and 7 bases from J, the gap between germline ends came to 23 bases. The CDR3 has 18 residues. Germline CDR1 reads WSHSY; CDR2 reads SAAADI. The CDR3 DNA reads as TGCGCCAGCAGTGAGTCGTTGGGGCTGGGACTGCCTCACAATACGCAGTATTTT. Translating it yields CASSESLGLGLPHNTQYF.

The gene calls are TRBV4-1 and TRBJ1-6, with TRBD1 as a possible D gene (5 bases). The V end lost 0 bases, the J end lost 9 bases, and 12 bases lay between the germline ends. The CDR3 has 15 residues. From germline, CDR1 is MGHRA and CDR2 YSYEKL. CDR3 sequence: CASSQDWGIGSPLHF. As DNA, the CDR3 is TGCGCCAGCAGCCAAGATTGGGGGATCGGTTCACCCCTCCACTTT.

The chain has TRBV9 and TRBJ1-6; 11 bases fit TRBD1. Germline V gives CDR1 SGDLS, CDR2 YYNGEE. The CDR3 spans 16 residues. V lost 2 bases, J lost 6 bases, and 4 bases stayed unmatched. The CDR3 DNA follows: TGTGCCAGCAGCGTTGAAGGGACAGGGGGTAATTCACCCCTCCACTTT. This codes for CASSVEGTGGNSPLHF.

This clonotype appeared a few times. The rearrangement links TRBV20-1 to TRBJ1-5; 11 nucleotides align to TRBD1. The CDR3 loop spans 15 amino acids. The V and J ends lost 6 bases and 7 bases, in that order; junction bases with no gene match: 11. In germline, CDR1 is DFQATT, CDR2 SNEGSKA (reference sequence). The CDR3 reads CSARGQGVRRQPQHF. The CDR3 nucleotides read TGCAGTGCGAGGGGACAGGGGGTAAGAAGACAGCCCCAGCATTTT.

This clonotype was counted a few times. The chain's CDR3 is CSAPKREQGNEQYF. The CDR3 coding sequence is TGCAGTGCTCCTAAGAGGGAACAGGGCAACGAGCAGTACTTC. The rearrangement joins TRBV20-1 to TRBJ2-7; possible D gene TRBD1, 6 bases. This CDR3 region has 14 residues. Trimming left V 5 bases short and J 5 bases short, with 19 bases between. In germline, CDR1 is DFQATT, CDR2 SNEGSKA (reference sequence).